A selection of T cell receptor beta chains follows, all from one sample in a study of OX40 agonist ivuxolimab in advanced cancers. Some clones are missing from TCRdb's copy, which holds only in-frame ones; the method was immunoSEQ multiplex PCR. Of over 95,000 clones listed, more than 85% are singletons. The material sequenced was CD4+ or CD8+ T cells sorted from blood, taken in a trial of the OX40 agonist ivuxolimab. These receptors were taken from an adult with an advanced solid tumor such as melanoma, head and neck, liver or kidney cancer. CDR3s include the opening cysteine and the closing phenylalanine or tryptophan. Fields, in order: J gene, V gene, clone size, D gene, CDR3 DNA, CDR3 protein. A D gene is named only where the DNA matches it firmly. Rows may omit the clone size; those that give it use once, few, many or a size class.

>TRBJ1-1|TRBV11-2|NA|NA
TGTGCCAGCAGCTTAGGTCCGAAGAACACTGAAGCTTTCTTT
CASSLGPKNTEAFF
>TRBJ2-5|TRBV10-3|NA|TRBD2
TGTGCTACCGCGGGGGTAGCTTATCAAGAGACCCAGTACTTC
CATAGVAYQETQYF
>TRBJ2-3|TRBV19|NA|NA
TGTGCCAGTAGAACAGCCCAGGGCACAGATACGCAGTATTTT
CASRTAQGTDTQYF
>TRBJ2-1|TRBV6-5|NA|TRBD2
TGTGCCAGCATCCGCTCGGCGGGAGAACGATATGAGCAGTTCTTC
CASIRSAGERYEQFF
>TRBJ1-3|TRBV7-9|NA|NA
TGTGCCAGCAGCTTAGAGTCACAGAGGGCCTCTGGAAACACCATATATTTT
CASSLESQRASGNTIYF
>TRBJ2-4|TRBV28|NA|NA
TGTGCCAGCAGTATCACACAGGGAGGCTTAGCCAAAAACATTCAGTACTTC
CASSITQGGLAKNIQYF
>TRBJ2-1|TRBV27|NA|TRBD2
TGTGCCAGCAGTAGACTAGCGGGATCGTCCTACAATGAGCAGTTCTTC
CASSRLAGSSYNEQFF
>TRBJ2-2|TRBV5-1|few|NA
TGCGCCAGCAGCTTGGCGGGACACCCTACCGGGGAGCTGTTTTTT
CASSLAGHPTGELFF
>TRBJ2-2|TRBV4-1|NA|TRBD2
TGCGCCAGCAGCCATCTAGCGGGAGTGAACACCGGGGAGCTGTTTTTT
CASSHLAGVNTGELFF
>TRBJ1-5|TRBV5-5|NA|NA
TGTGCCAGCAGCGGGGACACTAGCAATCAGCCCCAGCATTTT
CASSGDTSNQPQHF
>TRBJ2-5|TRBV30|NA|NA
TGTGCCTGGAACCGGGACACTAAAGAGACCCAGTACTTC
CAWNRDTKETQYF
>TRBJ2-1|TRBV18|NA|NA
TGTGCCAGCTCACCACCCCTGACGAGCTCCTACAATGAGCAGTTCTTC
CASSPPLTSSYNEQFF
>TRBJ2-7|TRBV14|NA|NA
TGTGCCAGCAGCCAGGGTAACGAGCAGTACTTC
CASSQGNEQYF
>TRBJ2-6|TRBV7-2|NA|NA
TGTGCCAGCAGCGCGCCGGGACGGCAGTCTGGGGCCAACGTCCTGACTTTC
CASSAPGRQSGANVLTF
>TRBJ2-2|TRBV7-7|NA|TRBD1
TGTGCCAGCAGCCTCGGGACAGGGGCGAACACCGGGGAGCTGTTTTTT
CASSLGTGANTGELFF
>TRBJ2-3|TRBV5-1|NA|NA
TGCGCCAGCAGCTTCCCTAGCACAGATACGCAGTATTTT
CASSFPSTDTQYF
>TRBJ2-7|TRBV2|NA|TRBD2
TGTGCCAGCAGGGAGGGACTAGCGGGGCTCTACGAGCAGTACTTC
CASREGLAGLYEQYF
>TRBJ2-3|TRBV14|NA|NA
TGTGCCAGCAGCCAAGACAGAAAGGCGCAGTATTTT
CASSQDRKAQYF
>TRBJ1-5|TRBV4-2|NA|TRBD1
TGTGCCAGCAGCCAACGCGGACAGGGGACTCGTCAGCCCCAGCATTTT
CASSQRGQGTRQPQHF
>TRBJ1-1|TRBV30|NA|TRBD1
TGTGCCTGGAGCACAGGGGTGAACACTGAAGCTTTCTTT
CAWSTGVNTEAFF
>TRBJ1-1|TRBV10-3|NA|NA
TGTGCCATCAGTGTTGGGGGGGACACTGAAGCTTTCTTT
CAISVGGDTEAFF
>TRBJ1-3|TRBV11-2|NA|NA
TGTGCCAGCAGCAAACGGACAGCGGGCTCTGGAAACACCATATATTTT
CASSKRTAGSGNTIYF
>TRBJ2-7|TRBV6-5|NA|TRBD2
TGTGCCAGCAGAAAGGGACTAGCGGGTGAGCAGTACTTC
CASRKGLAGEQYF
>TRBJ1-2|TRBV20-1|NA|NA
TGCAGTGCTAGAGACGTCTATGGCTACACCTTC
CSARDVYGYTF
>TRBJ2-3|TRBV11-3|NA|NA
TGTGCCAGCAGCTCCCAACCAGGACTCACAGATACGCAGTATTTT
CASSSQPGLTDTQYF
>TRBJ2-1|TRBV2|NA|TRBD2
TGTGCCAGCAGTGCCAAGGGACTAGCGGGAGTTGAGCAGTTCTTC
CASSAKGLAGVEQFF
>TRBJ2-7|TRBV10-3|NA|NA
TGTGCCATCAGTGAATTTTCCGGGCACGAGCAGTACTTC
CAISEFSGHEQYF
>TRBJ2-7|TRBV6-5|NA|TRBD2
TGTGCCAGCAGATCTTCCGCGGGAGCCCTCGAGCAGTACTTC
CASRSSAGALEQYF
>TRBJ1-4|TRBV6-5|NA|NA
TGTGCCAGCAGTTCCCTCGTCGCTCCCAATGAAAAACTGTTTTTT
CASSSLVAPNEKLFF
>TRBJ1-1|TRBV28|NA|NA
TGTGCCAGCAGTCTCGCCGAGGGGGGAGCTTTCTTT
CASSLAEGGAFF
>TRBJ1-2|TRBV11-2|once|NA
TGTGCCAGCAGCTTAGATAATACTATGGGGTATGGCTACACCTTC
CASSLDNTMGYGYTF
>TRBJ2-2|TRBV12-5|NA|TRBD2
TGTGCTAGTGGTTTGAGGCTAGCGGGATATACCGGGGAGCTGTTTTTT
CASGLRLAGYTGELFF
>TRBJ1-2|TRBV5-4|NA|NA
TGTGCCAGCAGCTTGAGGACATCTCCCCATGGCTACACCTTC
CASSLRTSPHGYTF
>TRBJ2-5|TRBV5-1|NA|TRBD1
TGCGCCAGCAGCTCGACAGGGGCCGGAGGAGCCCAGTACTTC
CASSSTGAGGAQYF
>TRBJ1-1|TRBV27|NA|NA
TGTGCCAGCAGTTTAAAGGGCGGGGGCACTGAAGCTTTCTTT
CASSLKGGGTEAFF
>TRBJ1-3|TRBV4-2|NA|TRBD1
TGTGCCAGCAGCCAAGGGACAGGCCGAGGAGGAAACACCATATATTTT
CASSQGTGRGGNTIYF
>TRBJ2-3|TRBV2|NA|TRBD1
TGTGCCAGCAGCACCACAGGGGTAATGACAGATACGCAGTATTTT
CASSTTGVMTDTQYF
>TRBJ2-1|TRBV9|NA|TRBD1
TGTGCCAGCAGCGAACGGGACAGGGGAAGTGAGCAGTTCTTC
CASSERDRGSEQFF
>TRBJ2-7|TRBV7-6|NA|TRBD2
TGTGCCAGCAGCTTAGTAGCGGGAGGACACTACGAGCAGTACTTC
CASSLVAGGHYEQYF
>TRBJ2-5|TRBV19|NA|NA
TGTGCCAGTAGTATCTCGCGGGCGAAACAAGAGACCCAGTACTTC
CASSISRAKQETQYF
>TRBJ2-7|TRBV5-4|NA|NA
TGTGCCAGCAGCTCGGGCGGTGGGGGGTCAAGTTGGGAGCAGTACTTC
CASSSGGGGSSWEQYF
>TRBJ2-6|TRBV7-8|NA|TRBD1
TGTGCCAGCAGCTTAACAGGGGTTTCCGGGGCCAACGTCCTGACTTTC
CASSLTGVSGANVLTF
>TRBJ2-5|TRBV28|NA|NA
TGTGCCAGCAGTTTAGGCTACGGAAGGTCTCGGGAGACCCAGTACTTC
CASSLGYGRSRETQYF
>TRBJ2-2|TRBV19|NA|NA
TGTGCCAGTAGTATACAGGCCATGAACACCGGGGAGCTGTTTTTT
CASSIQAMNTGELFF
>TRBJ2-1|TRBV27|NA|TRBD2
TGTGCCAGCACCCCTAGCGGGACCCCCTACAATGAGCAGTTCTTC
CASTPSGTPYNEQFF
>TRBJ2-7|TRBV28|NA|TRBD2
TGTGCCAGCAGTTTCTCGACTAGCACGTACGAGCAGTACTTC
CASSFSTSTYEQYF
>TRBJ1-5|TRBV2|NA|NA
TGTGCCAGCAGTGCAGGGTTTAGCAATCAGCCCCAGCATTTT
CASSAGFSNQPQHF
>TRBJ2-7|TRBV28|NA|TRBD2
TGTGCCAGCAGTGTTTCGAGCGGGAGCGGGCTCTACGAGCAGTACTTC
CASSVSSGSGLYEQYF
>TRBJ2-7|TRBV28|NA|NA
TGTGCCAGCAGTTCTCCTGGACAGACCTACGAGCAGTACTTC
CASSSPGQTYEQYF
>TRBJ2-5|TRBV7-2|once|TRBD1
TGTGCCAGCAGCCTCCAGACAGGGGTTCAAGAGACCCAGTACTTC
CASSLQTGVQETQYF
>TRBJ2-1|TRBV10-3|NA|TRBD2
TGTGCCACCGCCGGGGTAGCGGGGATCAATGAGCAGTTCTTC
CATAGVAGINEQFF
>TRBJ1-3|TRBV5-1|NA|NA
TGCGCCAGCTCCGAGGGGGGAAGTTTTGGAAACACCATATATTTT
CASSEGGSFGNTIYF
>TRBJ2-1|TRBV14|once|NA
TGTGCCAGCAGCCAATTAGGGCGGGGGCTATACAATGAGCAGTTCTTC
CASSQLGRGLYNEQFF
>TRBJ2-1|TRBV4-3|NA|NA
TGCGCCAGCAGCCAAGAGAGGAGCGAGAAGCGGTTCTTC
CASSQERSEKRFF
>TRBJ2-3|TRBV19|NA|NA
TGTGCCAGTAGTCAGCCGACCCTCACAGATACGCAGTATTTT
CASSQPTLTDTQYF